Below, one T cell receptor beta chain is given with its context. Its antigen is still unknown. Sorting that relied on CD45RO/CCR7/CD25/CD127/CD95/CD27 yielded CD4+ naive, central memory, regulatory and stem cell-like memory cells. This CDR3 is 12 amino acids long. Trimming took 1 base from V and 5 from J, leaving 5 bases between them. Germline-derived CDR1 and CDR2 are SGHAT and FQNNGV. This sample is part of a study of beta chain features in type 1 diabetes. Study-wide findings and caveats: Moderate yet significant TCRB CDR3 shortening was seen in Type 1 diabetes patients in all four CD4+ subsets. The study found fewer insertions and more deletions at VDJ junctions in type 1 diabetes patients.

The entirety of the isolated RNA underwent reverse transcription, so expressed TCRB transcripts were sequenced. Naive, central memory and regulatory T cell samples averaged approximately 3.9 million immunoSEQ reads each. TCRdb's table, derived via immunoSEQ multiplex PCR, lists solely in-frame clones and lacks some. This sample has about 180,000 clones, with around 8% found just once. The specimen was central memory CD4+ T cells from blood. The gene calls are TRBV11-2 and TRBJ1-2, with a tentative D call TRBD1 (5 bases). This TCR came from a woman aged 40 to 50 with type 1 diabetes. CDR3 coding DNA: TGTGCCAGCAGCTTAGGACAGTATGGCTACACCTTC. Protein sequence: CASSLGQYGYTF.